The source of this TCR beta chain is a study of T cell responses to AZD1222 COVID-19 vaccine. General observations from the study: Donors were chiefly white British, with a greater number of females, and clonal diversity was perhaps underestimated. Nearly half of spike-specific TCRs reportedly target variant regions that are unmutated in the B.1.351 and B.1.1.7 variants. After two AZD1222 doses, spike-specific TCR breadth and depth rose versus day 0.

Notes on this clone: Its antigen remains unknown.

Here immunoSEQ multiplex PCR was the method, and the copy in TCRdb shows in-frame clones only, minus some. The sample records 130,000 or so clones, roughly 87% being singletons. The CDR3 consists of 15 residues. Sequencing was performed on peripheral blood, taken 28 days after the second AZD1222 dose. The receptor's source is an adult who received the AZD1222 COVID-19 vaccine. This chain connects TRBV21-1 to TRBJ2-7; the DNA was not compared with TRBD2, the D call given in the table. TRBV21-1 is classified as a pseudogene. DNA for the CDR3: TGTGCCAGCAGCAAAGGGGAGAGAGGCGCATACGAGCAGTACTTC. Translation: CASSKGERGAYEQYF.